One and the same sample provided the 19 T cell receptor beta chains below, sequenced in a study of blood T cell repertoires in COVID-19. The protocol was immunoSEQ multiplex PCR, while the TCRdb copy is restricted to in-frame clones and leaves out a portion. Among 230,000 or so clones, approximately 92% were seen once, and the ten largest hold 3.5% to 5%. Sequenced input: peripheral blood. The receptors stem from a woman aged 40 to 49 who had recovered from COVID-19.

This CDR3 reads CASSPGQGVSYEQYF. CDR3 nucleotides: TGCGCCAGCAGCCCCGGACAGGGGGTTTCCTACGAGCAGTACTTC. The V and J genes are TRBV5-1 and TRBJ2-7; 10 bases fit TRBD1. The CDR3 has 15 residues. Germline trimming cut 4 bases from V and 1 base from J; bases unmatched to any gene: 5. CDR1 is SGHRS, CDR2 YFSETQ, per germline.

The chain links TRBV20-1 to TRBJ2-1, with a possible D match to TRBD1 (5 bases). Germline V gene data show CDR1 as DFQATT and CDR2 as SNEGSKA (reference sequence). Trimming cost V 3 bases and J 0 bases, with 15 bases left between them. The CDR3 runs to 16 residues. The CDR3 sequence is CSASPFQGSSYNEQFF. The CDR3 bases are TGCAGTGCTAGTCCCTTCCAGGGCAGCTCCTACAATGAGCAGTTCTTC.

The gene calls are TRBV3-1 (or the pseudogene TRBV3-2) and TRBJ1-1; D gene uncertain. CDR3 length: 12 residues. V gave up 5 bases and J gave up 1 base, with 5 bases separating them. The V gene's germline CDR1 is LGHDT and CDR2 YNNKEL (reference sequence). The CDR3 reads CASSRQNTEAFF. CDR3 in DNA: TGTGCCAGCAGCAGACAGAACACTGAAGCTTTCTTT.

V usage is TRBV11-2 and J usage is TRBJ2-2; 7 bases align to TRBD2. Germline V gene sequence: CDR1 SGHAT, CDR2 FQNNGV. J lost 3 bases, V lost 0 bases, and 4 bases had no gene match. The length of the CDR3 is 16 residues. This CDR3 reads CASSLDRAGDTGELFF. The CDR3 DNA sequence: TGTGCCAGCAGCTTAGATCGGGCGGGAGACACCGGGGAGCTGTTTTTT.

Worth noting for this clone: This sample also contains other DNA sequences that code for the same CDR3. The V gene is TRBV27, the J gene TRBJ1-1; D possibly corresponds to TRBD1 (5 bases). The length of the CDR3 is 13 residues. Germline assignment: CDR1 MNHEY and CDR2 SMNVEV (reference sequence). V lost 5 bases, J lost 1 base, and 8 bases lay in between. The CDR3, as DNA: TGTGCCAGCAGTAGAACAGGGAACACTGAAGCTTTCTTT. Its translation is CASSRTGNTEAFF.

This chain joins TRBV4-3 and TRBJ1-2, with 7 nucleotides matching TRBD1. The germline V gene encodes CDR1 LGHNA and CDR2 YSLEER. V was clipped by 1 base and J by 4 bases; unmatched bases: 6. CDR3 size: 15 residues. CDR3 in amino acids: CASSQGMGQSYGYTF. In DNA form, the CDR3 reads TGCGCCAGCAGCCAAGGTATGGGACAGAGCTATGGCTACACCTTC.

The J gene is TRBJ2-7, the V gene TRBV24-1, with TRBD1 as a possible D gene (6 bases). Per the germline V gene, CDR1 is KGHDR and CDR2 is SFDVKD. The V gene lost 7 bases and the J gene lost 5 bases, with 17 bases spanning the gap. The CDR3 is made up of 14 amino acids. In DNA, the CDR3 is TGTGCCACCAGCCCTAGACAGGCCGGGCACGAGCAGTACTTC. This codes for CATSPRQAGHEQYF.

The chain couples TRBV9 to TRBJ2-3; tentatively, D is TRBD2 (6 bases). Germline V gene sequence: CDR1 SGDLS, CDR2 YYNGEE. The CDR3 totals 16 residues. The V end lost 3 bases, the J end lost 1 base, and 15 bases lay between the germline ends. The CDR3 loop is CASSALGTGRTDTQYF. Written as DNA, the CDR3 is TGTGCCAGCAGCGCGCTCGGGACTGGACGCACAGATACGCAGTATTTT.

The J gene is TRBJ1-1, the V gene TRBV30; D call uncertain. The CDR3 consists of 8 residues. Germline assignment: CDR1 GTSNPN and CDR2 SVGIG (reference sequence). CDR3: CVSGSAFF. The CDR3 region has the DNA TGTGTGTCGGGTTCAGCTTTCTTT.

CDR3 sequence reads: CASSFYPGSHEQYV. DNA for the CDR3: TGTGCCAGCAGCTTTTATCCGGGATCCCACGAGCAGTACGTC. The genes are TRBV5-5 and TRBJ2-7, with D perhaps matching TRBD2 (5 bases). The ends were cut back, 2 bases at V and 5 bases at J, with 14 bases in the middle. Germline V gene data show CDR1 as SGHKS and CDR2 as YYEKEE (reference sequence). The CDR3 consists of 14 residues.

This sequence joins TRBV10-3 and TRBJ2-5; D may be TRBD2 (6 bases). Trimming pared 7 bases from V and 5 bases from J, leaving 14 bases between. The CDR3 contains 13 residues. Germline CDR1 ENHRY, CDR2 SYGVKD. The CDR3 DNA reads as TGTGCCATCATGCGGGGTCGAGGGGAGACCCAGTACTTC. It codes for CAIMRGRGETQYF.

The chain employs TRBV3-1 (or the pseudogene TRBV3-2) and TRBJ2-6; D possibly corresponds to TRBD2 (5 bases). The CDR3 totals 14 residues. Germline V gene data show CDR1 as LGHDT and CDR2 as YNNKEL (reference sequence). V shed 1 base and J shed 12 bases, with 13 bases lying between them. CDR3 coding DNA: TGTGCCAGCAGCCAAGGAGGTGGAGGTCTCGTCCTGACTTTC. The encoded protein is CASSQGGGGLVLTF.

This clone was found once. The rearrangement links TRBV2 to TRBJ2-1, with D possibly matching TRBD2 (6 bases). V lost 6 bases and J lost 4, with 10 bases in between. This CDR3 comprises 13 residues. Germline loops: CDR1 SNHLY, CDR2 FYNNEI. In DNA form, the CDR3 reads TGTGCCAGCAGGACGGGACTTTACAATGAGCAGTTCTTC. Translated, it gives CASRTGLYNEQFF.

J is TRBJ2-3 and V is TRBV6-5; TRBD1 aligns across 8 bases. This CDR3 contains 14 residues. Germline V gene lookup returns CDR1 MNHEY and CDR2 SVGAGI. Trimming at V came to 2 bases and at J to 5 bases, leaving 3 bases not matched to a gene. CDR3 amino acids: CASSYRTGQDTQYF. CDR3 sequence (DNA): TGTGCCAGCAGTTACCGGACAGGGCAAGATACGCAGTATTTT.

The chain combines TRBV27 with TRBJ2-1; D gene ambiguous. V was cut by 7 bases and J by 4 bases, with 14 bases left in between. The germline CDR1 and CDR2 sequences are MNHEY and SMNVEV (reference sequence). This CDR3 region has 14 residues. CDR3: CASIPSWQYNEQFF. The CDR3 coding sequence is TGTGCCAGCATCCCCTCCTGGCAGTACAATGAGCAGTTCTTC.

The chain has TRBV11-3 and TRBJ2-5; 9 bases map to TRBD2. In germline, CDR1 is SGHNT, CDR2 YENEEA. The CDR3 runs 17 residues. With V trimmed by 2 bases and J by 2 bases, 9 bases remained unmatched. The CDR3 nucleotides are TGTGCCAGCAGCTTACGGGCGGGAGGGCCGGAACAAGAGACCCAGTACTTC. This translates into CASSLRAGGPEQETQYF.

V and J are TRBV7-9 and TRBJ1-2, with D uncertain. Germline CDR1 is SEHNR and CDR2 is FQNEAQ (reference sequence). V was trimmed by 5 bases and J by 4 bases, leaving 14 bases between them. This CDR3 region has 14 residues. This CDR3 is CASSPKGELYGYTF. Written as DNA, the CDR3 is TGTGCCAGCAGCCCTAAAGGAGAGCTCTATGGCTACACCTTC.

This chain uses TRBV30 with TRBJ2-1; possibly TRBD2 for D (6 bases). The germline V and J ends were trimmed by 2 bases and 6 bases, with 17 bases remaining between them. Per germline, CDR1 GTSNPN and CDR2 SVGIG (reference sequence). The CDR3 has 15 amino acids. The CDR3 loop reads CAWSLPGTPLNEQFF. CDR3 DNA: TGTGCCTGGAGTCTGCCCGGGACTCCCCTCAATGAGCAGTTCTTC. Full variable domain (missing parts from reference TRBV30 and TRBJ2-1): SQTIHQWPATLVQPVGSPLSLECTVEGTSNPNLYWYRQAAGRGLQLLFYSVGIGQISSEVPQNLSASRPQDRQFILSSKKLLLSDSGFYLCAWSLPGTPLNEQFFGPGTRLTVL.

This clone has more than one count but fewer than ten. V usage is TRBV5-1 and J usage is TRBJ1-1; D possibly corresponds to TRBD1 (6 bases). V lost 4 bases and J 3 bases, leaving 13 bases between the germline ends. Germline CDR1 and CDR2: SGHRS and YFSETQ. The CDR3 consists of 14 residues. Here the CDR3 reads CASSVRGGDTEAFF. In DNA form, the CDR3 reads TGCGCCAGCAGCGTCAGGGGAGGGGACACTGAAGCTTTCTTT. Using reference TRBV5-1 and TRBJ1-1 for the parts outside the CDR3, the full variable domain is KAGVTQTPRYLIKTRGQQVTLSCSPISGHRSVSWYQQTPGQGLQFLFEYFSETQRNKGNFPGRFSGRQFSNSRSEMNVSTLELGDSALYLCASSVRGGDTEAFFGQGTRLTVV.